The clone carrying this T cell receptor beta chain appeared a few times. What it binds is unknown. This record comes from a study of shared clonotypes between healthy human individuals. Regarding the study as a whole: Rarefaction revealed incomplete sorted-subset sequencing despite large depth.

TCRdb keeps only in-frame clones here, not all; method: immunoSEQ multiplex PCR. The table includes roughly 2.5 million clones, approximately 92% detected once. Trimming shortened V by 5 bases and J by 0 bases, and 8 bases separated the two germline ends. Per the germline V gene, CDR1 is SEHNR and CDR2 is FQNEAQ (reference sequence). The CDR3 extends over 14 amino acids. The study drew all its donors from Caucasian adults living in Nashville, Tennessee. The receptor's source is a man between 18 and 29 years old in good health. Sequenced: naive CD4+ T cells sorted from blood. Subset denoted: CD45RA+ positively selected. The V and J genes are TRBV7-9 and TRBJ1-5, with D possibly matching TRBD1 (5 bases). CDR3 loop: CASSQTDSNQPQHF. For the CDR3, the DNA is TGTGCCAGCAGCCAGACAGATAGCAATCAGCCCCAGCATTTT.